This T cell receptor beta chain was sequenced during a study of cytomegalovirus exposure and HLA in healthy donors. PCR involved 60 Vbeta and 13 Jbeta primers. This table comes from immunoSEQ multiplex PCR, and its TCRdb copy is limited to in-frame clones, with some not included. Among roughly 250,000 clones listed, roughly four fifths were seen once. The sequence came from a woman aged 40-49 years in good health and CMV-seropositive. The sequenced material came from PBMCs.

The CDR3: CASSPREGNSPLHF. The DNA of the CDR3 is TGTGCCAGCAGTCCGAGGGAGGGGAATTCACCCCTCCACTTT. The rearrangement uses TRBV6-5 and TRBJ1-6; D is possibly TRBD1 (5 bases). This CDR3 spans 14 amino acids. Germline assignment: CDR1 MNHEY and CDR2 SVGAGI. V lost 5 bases and J 7 bases, leaving 12 bases between the germline ends.